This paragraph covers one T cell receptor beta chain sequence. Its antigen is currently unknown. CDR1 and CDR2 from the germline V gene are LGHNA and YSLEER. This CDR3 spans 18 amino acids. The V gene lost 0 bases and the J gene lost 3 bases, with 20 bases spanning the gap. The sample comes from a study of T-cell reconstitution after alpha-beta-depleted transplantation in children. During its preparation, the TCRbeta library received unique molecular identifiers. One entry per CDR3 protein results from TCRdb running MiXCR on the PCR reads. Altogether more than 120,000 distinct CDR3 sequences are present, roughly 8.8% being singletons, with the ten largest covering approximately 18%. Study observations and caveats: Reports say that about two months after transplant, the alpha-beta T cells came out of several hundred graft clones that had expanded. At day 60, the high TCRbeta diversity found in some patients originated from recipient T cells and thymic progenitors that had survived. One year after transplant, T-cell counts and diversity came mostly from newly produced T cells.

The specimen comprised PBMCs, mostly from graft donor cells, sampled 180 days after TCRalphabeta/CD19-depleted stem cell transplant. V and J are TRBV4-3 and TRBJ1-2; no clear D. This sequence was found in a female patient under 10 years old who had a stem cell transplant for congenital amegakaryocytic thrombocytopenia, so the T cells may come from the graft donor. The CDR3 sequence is CASSQEAGDFPRHYGYTF. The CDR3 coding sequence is TGCGCCAGCAGCCAAGAAGCAGGTGATTTCCCCCGTCACTATGGCTACACCTTC.